This T cell receptor beta chain was captured by sequencing in a study of vaccination effects on CD4 cells after COVID-19 (dated by TCRdb to 2021 to 2024). Describing the broader study: Two doses of either the BNT162b2 or the mRNA-1273 mRNA SARS-CoV-2 vaccine were administered to participants. Altogether, roughly 10 COVID-19 convalescent patients and 4 SARS-CoV-2-naive healthy vaccine recipients made up the full study. In the study, cultures from other donors were sequenced using the Oncomine TCR Beta short-read assay on an Illumina iSeq 100. The study compared SARS-CoV-2 spike-specific CD4+ TCR repertoires before and after mRNA vaccination in COVID-19 convalescent patients and infection-naive vaccine recipients.

The library was generated by the immunoSEQ multiplex PCR assay. DNA from the cultured, isolated CD4+ T cells was subjected to TCR beta CDR3 sequencing. The study's processing was this. Non-productive TCR sequences were removed and reads were trimmed to the CDR3 region, keeping CDR3s of at least 7 amino acids. Antigen-specific clonotypes were identified with the MANAFEST web app by comparing expansion in peptide wells against reference cultures. To count as positive, a clone had to show expansion at FDR<0.05 compared with the reference and with all other wells, an odds ratio above 5, and a frequency above 0.1% in two replicate wells. Cross-reactive clonotypes were defined as significantly expanded in SARS-CoV-2 spike wells and in at least one common cold coronavirus spike condition. Using the stringdist R package, CDR3 similarity was measured by Levenshtein distance, and unrooted trees were constructed with ape in R 3.6.1. The clones in this table, taken by TCRdb from immuneACCESS, are in-frame only. Not every clone is retained; where verified, under half of the shortfall comes from an unresolved V gene, and the cause of the rest is unknown. D and trimming come from the DNA, and the V and J calls and clone size come from that table. For this sample the table gives under 65,000 clones, of which around 75% were detected only once. The ten most abundant clones make up 2% to 3% of the sample.

V was cut back by 0 bases and J by 4 bases, leaving a gap of 16 bases between them. The CDR3 measures 17 amino acids from cysteine to phenylalanine. Here the CDR3 DNA is all that survives: 51 bases in frame from base 1. Per the germline V gene (reference sequence), LGHDT is the CDR1 and YNNKEL is the CDR2. The paper's findings and limits, for the study overall: Both infection-induced and vaccine-induced clones contracted markedly at late post-vaccination timepoints, which is consistent with waning T cell responses. The study was limited by a small number of convalescent patients and lacked early post-infection timepoints. Among healthy vaccine recipients, nearly all vaccine-induced clones were SARS-CoV-2 mono-reactive, and only 1 of 255 was cross-reactive with common cold coronaviruses.

In the ViraFEST assay, PBMC were stimulated with viral peptide pools, and TCR sequencing was then used to find antigen-specific CD4+ T cell clonotypes based on their expansion. After more than 9 days of culture, CD4+ T cells were isolated with the EasySep CD4+ T cell isolation kit. None of the healthy vaccine recipients had a prior SARS-CoV-2 infection, which was confirmed by nucleocapsid antibody tests that came back negative both before and after vaccination. About 2.2 million PBMC per well were cultured in IMDM with about 5.1% human AB serum, around 10 IU/ml IL-2 and gentamicin, plus 10 ug/ml peptides. Half of the culture medium was replaced with fresh IL-2-containing medium on days 3 and 7. Unless noted otherwise, every peptide stimulation condition was grown in triplicate wells. PBMC were separated from whole blood using Ficoll-Paque Plus gradient centrifugation and were then either cryopreserved at -140C or used fresh. Overlapping peptide pools spanned the spike proteins of SARS-CoV-2 and the common cold coronaviruses HCoV-NL63, HCoV-OC43 and HCoV-229E. The QIAamp micro DNA kit was used to extract genomic DNA from the cultured CD4+ T cells.

In regard to this clone: Its recognized antigen is unknown. No clone much larger than this one lies a single base away; base qualities are absent.

The sequencing here drew on CD4+ T cells from PBMCs cultured with HCoV-229E spike peptides, taken before COVID-19 vaccination. The meaning of the sample's cell subset or site label: HCoV-229E spike overlapping peptide pool stimulation. The chain joins TRBV3-1 (or the pseudogene TRBV3-2) to TRBJ1-5; no D gene call is confident. The origin of this receptor is a human donor who received a COVID-19 vaccine. The base sequence is TGTGCCAGCAGCCAAGATGCGGCGGGGATGTTGAATCAGCCCCAGCATTTT. This encodes CASSQDAAGMLNQPQHF.